The rows below give T cell receptor beta chains drawn from one sample of a study of identical twins. One entry per CDR3 protein results from TCRdb running MiXCR on the 5' RACE reads. In the table there are 1.5 million or so distinct CDR3 sequences, around a third of which are singletons. Specimen: cord blood. The source is a newborn girl in good health. The CDR3 runs from the conserved cysteine through the conserved F or W. A D gene is named only where the DNA matches it firmly. The listing skips clone size in some rows; elsewhere it reads once, few, many or a size class.

cdr3_length | j_call | clone_size | d_call | v_call | cdr3_aa | cdr3_nt
15 | TRBJ2-3 | - | - | TRBV2 | CASSESTARTDTQYF | TGTGCCAGCAGTGAATCGACTGCTCGCACAGATACGCAGTATTTT
15 | TRBJ2-6 | - | - | TRBV7-9 | CASSFWDPGANVLTF | TGTGCCAGCAGCTTTTGGGACCCTGGGGCCAACGTCCTGACTTTC
15 | TRBJ2-5 | - | TRBD2 | TRBV24-1 | CATSDPGTSLETQYF | TGTGCCACCAGTGACCCCGGGACTAGCTTAGAGACCCAGTACTTC
16 | TRBJ2-4 | - | - | TRBV20-1 | CSARDVRGAAKNIQYF | TGCAGTGCTAGAGATGTGAGGGGCGCAGCCAAAAACATTCAGTACTTC
15 | TRBJ2-1 | - | TRBD1 | TRBV7-9 | CASSPRQGLNNEQFF | TGTGCCAGCAGCCCACGACAGGGGTTAAACAATGAGCAGTTCTTC
16 | TRBJ1-4 | - | TRBD1 | TRBV20-1 | CSARQIAGTGLEKLFF | TGCAGTGCTAGACAAATAGCCGGGACAGGGCTTGAAAAACTGTTTTTT
15 | TRBJ2-7 | - | - | TRBV2 | CASSERGMSSYEQYF | TGTGCCAGCAGTGAAAGGGGCATGAGCTCCTACGAGCAGTACTTC
14 | TRBJ2-1 | few | TRBD2 | TRBV5-5 | CASRRIAGGYEQFF | TGTGCCAGCAGGCGGATAGCGGGAGGTTATGAGCAGTTCTTC
11 | TRBJ2-4 | - | - | TRBV6-1 | CASSASNIQYF | TGTGCCAGCAGTGCGTCGAACATTCAGTACTTC
15 | TRBJ2-7 | few | - | TRBV5-4 | CASSSTGTVTYEQYF | TGTGCCAGCAGCTCGACCGGGACCGTGACCTACGAGCAGTACTTC
14 | TRBJ2-1 | - | - | TRBV5-1 | CASSLGVALNEQFF | TGCGCCAGCAGCTTGGGGGTAGCGCTCAATGAGCAGTTCTTC
14 | TRBJ2-5 | few | TRBD2 | TRBV12-3/TRBV12-4 | CASAKLPGLAEVYF | TGTGCCAGCGCGAAACTACCGGGACTAGCGGAGGTGTACTTC
17 | TRBJ1-4 | - | - | TRBV5-1 | CASSLAGGAQANEKLFF | TGCGCCAGCAGCTTGGCTGGGGGGGCGCAGGCTAATGAAAAACTGTTTTTT
14 | TRBJ1-6 | - | TRBD1 | TRBV7-8 | CASSWDRAYSPLHF | TGTGCCAGCAGCTGGGACAGGGCCTATTCACCCCTCCACTTT
15 | TRBJ2-1 | few | - | TRBV7-2 | CASSLLGVVVDEQFF | TGTGCCAGCAGCTTACTAGGGGTTGTCGTCGATGAGCAGTTCTTC
15 | TRBJ2-7 | few | - | TRBV29-1 | CSVELGAGPSYEQYF | TGCAGCGTCGAACTAGGGGCAGGGCCGTCCTACGAGCAGTACTTC
17 | TRBJ2-1 | - | TRBD2 | TRBV5-6 | CASSLQGGTSAYNEQFF | TGTGCCAGCAGCTTGCAGGGGGGGACTAGCGCCTACAATGAGCAGTTCTTC
15 | TRBJ2-3 | - | - | TRBV4-1 | CASSQVWLAADTQYF | TGCGCCAGCAGCCAAGTGTGGCTAGCAGCGGATACGCAGTATTTT
13 | TRBJ2-7 | - | TRBD2 | TRBV5-1 | CASKAGGPVEQYF | TGCGCCAGCAAGGCGGGAGGGCCGGTCGAGCAGTACTTC
16 | TRBJ1-2 | - | - | TRBV29-1 | CSVEGTRDSGPIGYTF | TGCAGCGTTGAAGGGACTCGCGACAGCGGACCTATTGGCTACACCTTC
13 | TRBJ2-1 | - | - | TRBV6-1 | CASSEGPGLEQFF | TGTGCCAGCAGTGAAGGCCCAGGGTTGGAGCAGTTCTTC
14 | TRBJ2-4 | few | - | TRBV3-1 | CASSQDYDGVFQYF | TGTGCCAGCAGCCAAGATTATGACGGGGTTTTTCAGTACTTC
16 | TRBJ1-4 | few | - | TRBV15 | CATSRDLNRLNEKLFF | TGTGCCACCAGCAGAGATCTTAATCGACTTAATGAAAAACTGTTTTTT
13 | TRBJ2-7 | many | - | TRBV25-1 | CASSPRGDYEQYF | TGTGCCAGCAGTCCAAGGGGAGACTACGAGCAGTACTTC
17 | TRBJ2-1 | few | - | TRBV3-1 | CASSHERSAVVYNEQFF | TGTGCCAGCAGCCACGAGCGATCGGCCGTAGTCTACAATGAGCAGTTCTTC
15 | TRBJ1-6 | - | - | TRBV27 | CASSLSWGTNSPLHF | TGTGCCAGCAGTTTATCCTGGGGGACAAATTCACCCCTCCACTTT
16 | TRBJ2-7 | - | TRBD2 | TRBV10-2 | CASSETSSGSSYEQYF | TGCGCCAGCAGTGAGACCTCTAGCGGTTCCTCCTACGAGCAGTACTTC
13 | TRBJ1-2 | - | - | TRBV6-6 | CASSKDTYYGYTF | TGTGCCAGCAGTAAGGACACTTACTATGGCTACACCTTC
14 | TRBJ2-7 | few | TRBD2 | TRBV7-2 | CASSLIGGGAEQYF | TGTGCCAGCAGCTTAATCGGCGGGGGGGCCGAGCAGTACTTC
15 | TRBJ1-1 | - | - | TRBV10-3 | CAIRQGYLLNTEAFF | TGTGCCATCAGACAGGGATACCTTTTGAACACTGAAGCTTTCTTT
14 | TRBJ1-2 | - | - | TRBV28 | CASSLGRELDRYTF | TGTGCCAGCAGTTTAGGACGGGAGCTGGATCGCTACACCTTC
14 | TRBJ1-1 | - | - | TRBV6-6 | CASRGLTMNTEAFF | TGTGCCAGCCGGGGCCTTACCATGAACACTGAAGCTTTCTTT
16 | TRBJ2-7 | - | TRBD2 | TRBV14 | CASSPKPTSGRYEQYF | TGTGCCAGCAGCCCAAAGCCGACTAGCGGGAGATACGAGCAGTACTTC
15 | TRBJ1-6 | many | - | TRBV28 | CASSSPAVSQSPLHF | TGTGCCAGCAGTTCCCCGGCTGTTTCCCAATCACCCCTCCACTTT
14 | TRBJ2-7 | few | - | TRBV20-1 | CSARDLRDPGEQYF | TGCAGTGCTAGAGATCTCCGAGACCCAGGGGAGCAGTACTTC
14 | TRBJ2-7 | few | - | TRBV15 | CATSPRLETYEQYF | TGTGCCACCAGCCCCCGTCTGGAGACCTACGAGCAGTACTTC
14 | TRBJ1-4 | few | - | TRBV2 | CASRGIATNEKLFF | TGTGCCAGCAGGGGGATTGCAACTAATGAAAAACTGTTTTTT
14 | TRBJ2-7 | - | TRBD1 | TRBV7-2 | CASSFGTVVYEQYF | TGTGCCAGCAGCTTCGGGACAGTGGTCTACGAGCAGTACTTC
14 | TRBJ2-3 | - | - | TRBV20-1 | CSARDLLKTDTQYF | TGCAGTGCTAGAGATCTGTTAAAGACAGATACGCAGTATTTT
16 | TRBJ2-1 | - | TRBD1 | TRBV9 | CASSVAGGAVYNEQFF | TGTGCCAGCAGCGTAGCAGGGGGCGCCGTATACAATGAGCAGTTCTTC
12 | TRBJ1-1 | once | - | TRBV29-1 | CSVGRQIGEAFF | TGCAGCGTTGGCCGGCAGATAGGGGAGGCTTTCTTT